The clone carrying this T cell receptor (beta chain) showed up just once. The antigen is undetermined. Some clones are missing from TCRdb's copy, which holds only in-frame ones; the method was immunoSEQ multiplex PCR. The sample includes about 17,000 clones, more than 60% of them seen just once. This record comes from a study of ipilimumab plus nivolumab after autologous stem cell transplantation. At the level of the study: A median of 8 nivolumab and 5 ipilimumab doses were given. Whole-study findings and limits: Authors suggest TCR repertoire, Treg phenotype and gut microbiota support further study.

The germline V gene encodes CDR1 MDHEN and CDR2 SYDVKM. Trimming pared 5 bases from V and 2 bases from J, leaving 14 bases between. This CDR3 has 15 amino acids. Starting 14 to 28 days after autologous transplant, ipilimumab 1 mg/kg was given. The specimen was PBMCs, collected in a trial of ipilimumab plus nivolumab as post-transplant consolidation. This receptor was identified in a male donor with diffuse large B-cell lymphoma. The V and J genes are TRBV28 and TRBJ2-3; D is undetermined. The DNA for the CDR3 is TGTGCCAGCAGTACCCCCCCGAGGATCACAGATACGCAGTATTTT. Protein product: CASSTPPRITDTQYF. Filled out from reference TRBV28 and TRBJ2-3, the complete variable domain reads DVKVTQSSRYLVKRTGEKVFLECVQDMDHENMFWYRQDPGLGLRLIYFSYDVKMKEKGDIPEGYSVSREKKERFSLILESASTNQTSMYLCASSTPPRITDTQYFGPGTRLTVL.